Each of the 7 T cell receptor beta chains below was sequenced from the same sample in a study of T-cell reconstitution after alpha-beta-depleted transplantation in children (dated by TCRdb to about 2016). The method was PCR. TCRdb records Illumina HiSeq 2500 as the sequencer. Molecular barcoding was employed in the preparation of TCR libraries, with unique molecular identifiers being used to normalize TCRbeta repertoire quantification. TCRdb trimmed public reads at Q25 via fastp, called clones via MiXCR and kept in-frame beta chains. All rows with the same CDR3 protein become a single entry with the most common DNA and genes. The sample table records about 640,000 distinct CDR3 sequences; 15% to 20% of these occur just once. Jointly, the top ten make up approximately 1% of the sample. Specimen: PBMCs from the stem cell graft donor, collected from the stem cell graft. The receptors shown here come from a human donor who donated a stem cell graft to a child with acute myeloid leukemia.

This clonotype was seen many times. V gene TRBV5-5 combines with J gene TRBJ2-7; no clear D. The CDR3 runs 14 residues. V shed 4 bases and J shed 1 base, with 12 bases lying between them. CDR1 SGHKS and CDR2 YYEKEE come from the germline V gene (reference sequence). CDR3: CASSGLSTSYEQYF. DNA for the CDR3: TGTGCCAGCAGCGGGCTTAGCACATCCTACGAGCAGTACTTC.

This clonotype was counted a few times. The rearrangement links TRBV12-3 or TRBV12-4 to TRBJ2-2; a weak D match, TRBD2 (5 bases). V was shortened by 3 bases and J by 7 bases, with 9 bases between the two germline ends. This CDR3 has 13 amino acids. The DNA for the CDR3 is TGTGCCAGCAGTTTCGGGGTTCTCGGGGAGCTGTTTTTT. Residues: CASSFGVLGELFF.

This clonotype appeared many times. V is TRBV4-3 and J is TRBJ1-2; 9 nucleotides agree with TRBD1. V was clipped by 4 bases and J by 8 bases; unmatched bases: 8. The germline V gene encodes CDR1 LGHNA and CDR2 YSLEER. This CDR3 has 14 residues. The CDR3 DNA is TGCGCCAGCAGCCGGACAGGGGAACGATGGGGCTACACCTTC. It codes for CASSRTGERWGYTF.

Comments on this clonotype: This may stem from a read error, because a much larger clone lies one nucleotide away. This sequence joins TRBV6-5 and TRBJ1-1; no clear D. This CDR3 has 11 residues. Germline V gives CDR1 MNHEY, CDR2 SVGAGI. Deletions cut 7 bases from V and 8 bases from J, with 11 bases between. For the CDR3, the DNA is TGTGCCAGCAACTCAGCGGGAGAAGCTTTCTTT. This gives the protein CASNSAGEAFF.

The sample holds many counts of this clonotype. The chain employs TRBV12-3 or TRBV12-4 and TRBJ1-4, with 11 bases lining up with TRBD1. This CDR3 spans 14 amino acids. V dropped 6 bases and J dropped 8; count of bases not matched to a gene: 5. The CDR3 loop reads CASSLDRGLEKLFF. The CDR3 DNA reads TGTGCCAGCAGCCTGGACAGGGGGCTCGAAAAACTGTTTTTT.

The chain carries TRBV18 and TRBJ2-1; D ambiguous. Germline V gene sequence: CDR1 KGHSH, CDR2 LQKENI. The CDR3 totals 13 residues. V shed 2 bases and J shed 8 bases, with 10 bases lying between them. The CDR3 protein is CASSPGQSYEQFF. DNA for the CDR3: TGTGCCAGCTCACCAGGGCAGTCTTATGAGCAGTTCTTC. Filled out from reference TRBV18 and TRBJ2-1, the complete variable domain reads NAGVMQNPRHLVRRRGQEARLRCSPMKGHSHVYWYRQLPEEGLKFMVYLQKENIIDESGMPKERFSAEFPKEGPSILRIQQVVRGDSAAYFCASSPGQSYEQFFGPGTRLTVL.

The chain uses TRBV3-1 and TRBJ2-1, with TRBD1 matching over 7 bases. The V segment lost 0 bases and the J segment 2 bases; nucleotides outside the gene matches: 4. CDR3 length equals 16 residues. Per the germline V gene, CDR1 is LGHDT and CDR2 is YNNKEL (reference sequence). The CDR3 here is CASSQDEGTAYNEQFF. The CDR3 bases are TGTGCCAGCAGCCAAGATGAGGGGACAGCCTACAATGAGCAGTTCTTC.